The 20 T cell receptor beta chains presented below share a single source sample, sequenced in a study of cytomegalovirus exposure and HLA in healthy donors. This PCR relied on a set of 60 Vbeta primers and 13 Jbeta primers. The method was immunoSEQ multiplex PCR; TCRdb's version includes in-frame clones alone and lacks a portion of them. This table has 200,000 to 250,000 clones, roughly 81% appearing once. Sequencing was performed on PBMCs. Receptors were obtained from a girl aged 2-10 years in good health and CMV-seronegative.

The CDR3 nucleotides read TGCGCCAGCAGCCAAGATCGAGGTAGCGGGGCCCCACATGAGCAGTTCTTC. It codes for CASSQDRGSGAPHEQFF. The V and J genes are TRBV4-1 and TRBJ2-1; 8 bases are a match to TRBD2. This CDR3 has 17 residues. The germline V gene encodes CDR1 MGHRA and CDR2 YSYEKL. The J segment lost 8 bases and the V segment lost 0 bases, leaving 12 bases of the junction unmatched.

CDR3 sequence reads: CASSLGAGEVAEQYF. As DNA, the CDR3 is TGTGCCAGCAGCTTGGGAGCGGGAGAGGTAGCCGAGCAGTACTTC. This chain joins TRBV5-4 and TRBJ2-5; 8 bases are shared with TRBD2. Near its end, the DNA agrees better with TRBJ2-7, so the J call may be wrong. The CDR3 spans 15 residues. The germline gives CDR1 SGHNT, CDR2 YYREEE (reference sequence).

This clone was counted only a few times. This chain joins TRBV4-2 and TRBJ2-5; TRBD2 matches at 8 bases. The J call may be faulty, since TRBJ2-7 better matches the DNA end. CDR3 length: 15 amino acids. Germline V gene sequence: CDR1 LGHNA, CDR2 YNFKEQ. CDR3 sequence (DNA): TGTGCCAGCAGCCAGGGAGCGGGAGTCGGCTACGAGCAGTACTTC. This sequence encodes CASSQGAGVGYEQYF.

The rearrangement joins TRBV21-1 to TRBJ2-1; TRBD2 is the table's D call and was not checked against the DNA. TRBV21-1 is noted as a pseudogene. The CDR3 consists of 17 residues. The CDR3 region has the DNA TGTGCCAGGATGCAAGATTGGCGGGATAGCTCCTACAATGAGCAGTTCTTC. This sequence encodes CARMQDWRDSSYNEQFF.

The rearrangement joins TRBV19 to TRBJ1-1; 8 positions agree with TRBD1. The CDR3 is 15 amino acids. CDR1 and CDR2 (germline): LNHDA, SQIVND (reference sequence). The junction had 15 bases not matched to a gene; V was cut back by 8 bases and J by 7 bases. In DNA, the CDR3 is TGTGCCAGTGGGTTCAGGGGACAGGCAGCCCTTGAAGCTTTCTTT. It specifies CASGFRGQAALEAFF. Complete variable domain (other parts from reference TRBV19 and TRBJ1-1): DGGITQSPKYLFRKEGQNVTLSCEQNLNHDAMYWYRQDPGQGLRLIYYSQIVNDFQKGDIAEGYSVSREKKESFPLTVTSAQKNPTAFYLCASGFRGQAALEAFFGQGTRLTVV.

This chain links TRBV10-3 with TRBJ2-5; D is perhaps TRBD1 (6 bases). Germline V gene data show CDR1 as ENHRY and CDR2 as SYGVKD. Trimming left V 8 bases short and J 5 bases short, with 12 bases between. The CDR3 is 12 amino acids. CDR3 region: CAIGAGVETQYF. The CDR3 DNA reads as TGTGCCATCGGGGCAGGGGTGGAGACCCAGTACTTC.

The rearrangement links TRBV2 to TRBJ1-6; D may be TRBD1 (5 bases). V was pared by 8 bases and J by 9 bases, with 20 bases between. CDR1 is SNHLY and CDR2 is FYNNEI in the germline V gene. This CDR3 comprises 15 residues. The CDR3 DNA reads as TGTGCCAGCCTGGCAGGGTTCATTGAAGGTTCACCCCTCCACTTT. Translated, it gives CASLAGFIEGSPLHF.

This clone occurred once. The chain's CDR3 is CASSVVSGGTVITEAFF. DNA for the CDR3: TGTGCCAGCAGCGTCGTCTCAGGGGGGACAGTGATCACTGAAGCTTTCTTT. The chain links TRBV9 to TRBJ1-1; 7 positions agree with TRBD1. The length of the CDR3 is 17 residues. V lost 2 bases, J lost 4 bases, and 14 bases stayed unmatched. From germline, CDR1 is SGDLS and CDR2 YYNGEE.

On this clone: The same CDR3 is also encoded by other DNA sequences in this sample. The rearrangement uses TRBV27 and TRBJ1-5, with D maybe TRBD1 (5 bases). The CDR3 runs to 13 residues. Trimming pared 3 bases from V and 5 bases from J, leaving 8 bases between. In germline, CDR1 is MNHEY, CDR2 SMNVEV (reference sequence). CDR3 sequence: CASSFRGDQPQHF. The DNA of the CDR3 is TGTGCCAGCAGTTTTCGGGGGGATCAGCCCCAGCATTTT.

This clone was found once. This chain connects TRBV27 to TRBJ2-7, with a tentative D call TRBD1 (6 bases). Trimming shortened V by 0 bases and J by 4 bases, and 13 bases separated the two germline ends. There are 15 residues in the CDR3. In germline, CDR1 is MNHEY, CDR2 SMNVEV (reference sequence). In DNA form, the CDR3 reads TGTGCCAGCAGTTTATCGAGGGGGTCTGCTTACGAGCAGTACTTC. Translation: CASSLSRGSAYEQYF.

The chain uses TRBV6-1 and TRBJ1-2, with D perhaps TRBD1 (5 bases). This CDR3 spans 14 amino acids. Germline lookup yields CDR1 MNHNS and CDR2 SASEGT. The ends were cut back, 2 bases at V and 8 bases at J, with 15 bases in the middle. The CDR3 DNA reads TGTGCCAGCAGTGAATTCGGCAGGGCGCGGGGCTACACCTTC. This encodes CASSEFGRARGYTF.

Comment on this clone: Other DNA sequences in the same sample also yield this CDR3. The J gene is TRBJ1-5, the V gene TRBV11-2; D call uncertain. CDR3 length: 13 amino acids. In germline, CDR1 is SGHAT, CDR2 FQNNGV. The V and J ends lost 0 bases and 4 bases respectively, with 4 bases between them. The chain's CDR3 is CASSLDRNQPQHF. As DNA, the CDR3 is TGTGCCAGCAGCTTAGACAGAAATCAGCCCCAGCATTTT.

The V call is TRBV6-1, the J call TRBJ2-7; a possible D gene is TRBD2 (6 bases). This CDR3 contains 13 residues. Germline CDR1 and CDR2: MNHNS and SASEGT. V was cut by 1 base and J by 6 bases, with 10 bases left in between. CDR3 DNA sequence: TGTGCCAGCAGTGAAGGGAGGGTGGGCGAGCAGTACTTC. Its protein is CASSEGRVGEQYF.

In this sample, this clone turned up a few times. The chain joins TRBV5-4 to TRBJ2-7, with no clear D. V was shortened by 2 bases and J by 7 bases, with 13 bases between the two germline ends. The germline V gene encodes CDR1 SGHNT and CDR2 YYREEE (reference sequence). CDR3 size: 13 residues. CDR3 nucleotides: TGTGCCAGCAGCTTCACTGGAGAGGAAGAGCAGTACTTC. It is translated as CASSFTGEEEQYF. The full variable domain, in which reference TRBV5-4 and TRBJ2-7 provide the parts outside the CDR3, is ETGVTQSPTHLIKTRGQQVTLRCSSQSGHNTVSWYQQALGQGPQFIFQYYREEENGRGNFPPRFSGLQFPNYSSELNVNALELDDSALYLCASSFTGEEEQYFGPGTRLTVT.

This chain links TRBV6-5 with TRBJ1-1, with D uncertain. The CDR3 has 13 amino acids. The V end lost 5 bases, the J end lost 2 bases, and 9 bases lay between the germline ends. The germline gives CDR1 MNHEY, CDR2 SVGAGI. CDR3 sequence (DNA): TGTGCCAGCAGTGCACAAAGAAACACTGAAGCTTTCTTT. This translates into CASSAQRNTEAFF.

The V and J genes are TRBV4-1 and TRBJ1-1, with 9 positions matching TRBD1. Germline V gene lookup returns CDR1 MGHRA and CDR2 YSYEKL. The CDR3 consists of 15 residues. V shed 5 bases and J 7 bases; nucleotides not matched to a gene: 11. CDR3 sequence: CASSKTGTGMIEAFF. The CDR3 DNA follows: TGCGCCAGCAGCAAAACGGGGACAGGGATGATTGAAGCTTTCTTT.

This chain uses TRBV6-1 with TRBJ2-5, with D maybe TRBD1 (6 bases). The CDR3 loop spans 11 amino acids. Germline assignment: CDR1 MNHNS and CDR2 SASEGT. The V gene lost 8 bases and the J gene lost 5 bases, with 9 bases spanning the gap. CDR3 protein: CASAGVETQYF. Here the CDR3 DNA reads TGTGCCAGCGCAGGGGTGGAGACCCAGTACTTC.

The chain couples TRBV6-6 to TRBJ2-1, with D tentatively TRBD2 (6 bases). CDR1 is MNHNY, CDR2 SVGAGI, per germline (reference sequence). This CDR3 has 13 amino acids. V was cut by 8 bases and J by 5 bases, with 13 bases left in between. The CDR3 DNA reads TGTGCCAGCGGGGCGGGACTGAACAATGAGCAGTTCTTC. Translated, it gives CASGAGLNNEQFF.

This clone was counted only a few times. This sequence joins TRBV6-1 and TRBJ1-1, with D possibly being TRBD1 (5 bases). V lost 5 bases and J 0 bases, leaving 10 bases between the germline ends. The length of the CDR3 is 14 residues. Per the germline V gene, CDR1 is MNHNS and CDR2 is SASEGT. The CDR3 reads CASSLQVMNTEAFF. In DNA form, the CDR3 reads TGTGCCAGCAGTTTACAGGTAATGAACACTGAAGCTTTCTTT.

J is TRBJ1-1 and V is TRBV18, with 9 positions matching TRBD1. Germline V gene data show CDR1 as KGHSH and CDR2 as LQKENI. Trimming took 3 bases from V and 4 from J; bases not matched to a gene: 3. This CDR3 is built from 14 residues. CDR3 DNA: TGTGCCAGCTCACCCGGGACAGGGACCACTGAAGCTTTCTTT. Amino acids: CASSPGTGTTEAFF.